Each of the 23 T cell receptor beta chains below was sequenced from the same sample in a study of immune characterization of retroperitoneal liposarcoma. TCRdb independently ran MiXCR on the PCR reads; one entry per CDR3 protein. This sample has around 20,000 distinct CDR3 sequences; 37% occur once, and the top ten carry 6.5% to 9%. The sample consisted of blood. These receptors came from a male donor with retroperitoneal liposarcoma.

To note about this clonotype: Since a much larger clone is just one base distant, this may be a read error. J is TRBJ2-1 and V is TRBV11-2; D not certain. The end of the DNA aligns better with TRBJ2-7, so the J call may be wrong. The length of the CDR3 is 16 residues. Per germline, CDR1 SGHAT and CDR2 FQNNGV. CDR3 amino acids: CASSPFPLCSYNEQYF. For the CDR3, the DNA is TGTGCCAGCAGCCCCTTCCCACTGTGCTCCTACAATGAGCAGTACTTC.

By share of the sample, this clonotype is medium-sized (0.01 to 0.1%). The rearrangement links TRBV7-8 to TRBJ2-5, with D hard to call. With the DNA end fitting TRBJ2-7 better, the J assignment may be wrong. The CDR3 has 14 residues. CDR1 and CDR2 from the germline V gene are SGHVS and FQNEAQ. CDR3 in amino acids: CASSLGAGIHEQYF. CDR3 coding DNA: TGTGCCAGCAGCTTAGGGGCAGGTATCCACGAGCAGTACTTC.

This clonotype was recorded a few times. CDR3 amino acids: CASSFDSLRGYTF. CDR3 DNA sequence: TGTGCCAGCAGTTTCGACAGTTTGCGCGGCTACACCTTC. V and J are TRBV6-6 and TRBJ1-2; maybe TRBD1 (5 bases). The V end was cut by 4 bases, the J end by 8 bases, with 14 bases between. The CDR3 runs 13 residues. Per the germline V gene, CDR1 is MNHNY and CDR2 is SVGAGI (reference sequence).

As for this clonotype: This may be a read error, as it is one base from a much larger clone. The chain is built from TRBV6-1 and TRBJ2-1; D is ambiguous. Looked up from germline, CDR1 is MNHNS and CDR2 is SASEGT. The CDR3 spans 12 residues. Trimming left V 6 bases short and J 5 bases short, with 8 bases between. The CDR3 DNA follows: TGTGCCAGCAGGGTTCGGGACAATGAGCAGTTCTTC. Translation: CASRVRDNEQFF.

By share, this clonotype ranks as medium-sized. This chain joins TRBV6-4 and TRBJ2-2; tentatively, D is TRBD1 or TRBD2 (6 bases each). The V gene's germline CDR1 is MRHNA and CDR2 SNTAGT. Deletions cut 6 bases from V and 2 bases from J, with 10 bases between. This CDR3 is 14 amino acids long. The CDR3 loop reads CASSTGTNTGELFF. CDR3 nucleotide sequence: TGTGCCAGCAGCACAGGGACTAACACCGGGGAGCTGTTTTTT.

The rearrangement links TRBV7-4 to TRBJ2-1; TRBD2 aligns across 9 bases. This CDR3 is built from 15 residues. Germline V CDR1 and CDR2: SGHVT, SQSDAQ. Unmatched junction bases numbered 6, after V lost 2 bases and J lost 7 bases. The CDR3 is CASSLLSGSRNEQFF. Written as DNA, the CDR3 is TGTGCCAGCAGCTTACTTAGCGGGAGTAGGAATGAGCAGTTCTTC.

Judged by abundance, this clonotype is medium-sized. The chain has TRBV6-1 and TRBJ1-1, with D perhaps TRBD1 (6 bases). V shed 7 bases and J shed 2 bases, with 14 bases lying between them. The CDR3 loop spans 14 amino acids. Germline assignment: CDR1 MNHNS and CDR2 SASEGT. CDR3 coding DNA: TGTGCCAGCACCAGCGGGACACCCAACACTGAAGCTTTCTTT. Amino acids: CASTSGTPNTEAFF.

This clonotype is judged medium-sized. The chain joins TRBV7-2 to TRBJ2-7; 11 bases agree with TRBD1. This CDR3 spans 16 amino acids. CDR1 and CDR2 from the germline V gene are SGHTA and FQGNSA. The junction had 6 bases not matched to a gene; V was cut back by 5 bases and J by 0 bases. The CDR3 spells CASSRGQGGLSYEQYF. The CDR3 nucleotides are TGTGCCAGCAGCCGGGGACAGGGGGGACTCTCCTACGAGCAGTACTTC.

This clonotype occurred many times. V usage is TRBV7-8 and J usage is TRBJ2-1, with 10 bases lining up with TRBD2. Germline V gene lookup returns CDR1 SGHVS and CDR2 FQNEAQ. There are 15 residues in the CDR3. The ends lost 3 bases at V and 6 bases at J; junction bases unmatched: 5. CDR3 residues: CASSFPAGGPNEQFF. CDR3 DNA sequence: TGTGCCAGCAGCTTCCCAGCGGGGGGGCCCAATGAGCAGTTCTTC.

A note on this clonotype: Sequence at one end of the junction differs from germline and may be a read error. The gene calls are TRBV7-8 and TRBJ2-1; 11 nucleotides align to TRBD2. From germline, CDR1 is SGHVS and CDR2 FQNEAQ. The CDR3 sequence is 14 residues long. This CDR3 is CASSSTSGSAEPSF. The CDR3 coding sequence is TGTGCCAGCAGCTCAACTAGCGGGAGTGCCGAGCCGTCCTTC.

This clonotype appeared a few times. The chain links TRBV27 to TRBJ2-1; D gene uncertain. Per the germline V gene, CDR1 is MNHEY and CDR2 is SMNVEV (reference sequence). This CDR3 has 16 residues. Trimming pared 2 bases from V and 0 bases from J, leaving 11 bases between. This CDR3 is CASSLEPASSYNEQFF. DNA of the CDR3: TGTGCCAGCAGTTTAGAGCCAGCTAGCTCCTACAATGAGCAGTTCTTC.

The chain couples TRBV6-1 to TRBJ1-2; no firm D call. Germline CDR1 is MNHNS and CDR2 is SASEGT. Trimming stripped 2 bases from V and 2 bases from J, with 0 bases between. This CDR3 comprises 11 residues. The CDR3 loop is CASSENYGYTF. The CDR3 DNA reads TGTGCCAGCAGTGAAAACTATGGCTACACCTTC.

About this clonotype itself: This CDR3 fails to terminate in the conserved phenylalanine or tryptophan, so it likely reflects a read error. V gene TRBV28 combines with J gene TRBJ2-4; D possibly matches TRBD1 or TRBD2 (6 bases each). The J call is in doubt because the DNA end fits TRBJ2-1 better. The CDR3 loop spans 14 amino acids. Germline lookup yields CDR1 MDHEN and CDR2 SYDVKM. DNA for the CDR3: TGTGCCAGCCGCTACCGAATGGGGGGCTACGAGCAGTTCTTG. It is translated as CASRYRMGGYEQFL.

This clonotype has more than one count but fewer than ten. The chain has TRBV10-1 and TRBJ2-3, with D maybe TRBD1 (6 bases). Germline lookup yields CDR1 WNHNN and CDR2 SYGVQD (reference sequence). The CDR3 extends over 15 amino acids. Trimming stripped 5 bases from V and 5 bases from J, with 17 bases between. CDR3 coding DNA: TGCGCCAGCAGTCGGAGTGGGGACACAAGAGATACGCAGTATTTT. Its protein is CASSRSGDTRDTQYF.

This clonotype was detected ten times or more. CDR3 coding DNA: TGTGCCAGCAGCTTAGGGCCTAACCGCAATGAGCAGTTCTTC. It encodes CASSLGPNRNEQFF. The V call is TRBV11-3, the J call TRBJ2-1; D gene ambiguous. Trimming removed 1 base from V and 6 bases from J, with 10 bases in between. Germline V gene lookup returns CDR1 SGHNT and CDR2 YENEEA. The CDR3 totals 14 residues.

DNA for the CDR3: TGTGCCAGCAGCTTAGTTTCAGGGACCTACGAGCAGTACTTC. Encoded protein: CASSLVSGTYEQYF. J is TRBJ2-5 and V is TRBV7-2; tentatively, D is TRBD1 (5 bases). The end of the DNA aligns better with TRBJ2-7, so the J call may be wrong. The CDR3 has 14 residues. Germline loops: CDR1 SGHTA, CDR2 FQGNSA.

This clonotype showed up just a few times. This rearrangement joins TRBV7-2 to TRBJ1-5, with D perhaps TRBD1 (5 bases). The CDR3 contains 13 residues. Germline V CDR1 and CDR2: SGHTA, FQGNSA. The V gene lost 5 bases and the J gene lost 6 bases, with 11 bases spanning the gap. The CDR3: CASSRDGSQPQHF. CDR3 sequence (DNA): TGTGCCAGCAGCCGGGACGGTTCTCAGCCCCAGCATTTT.

This clonotype counts as medium-sized. The rearrangement uses TRBV6-1 and TRBJ1-1; TRBD1 is a possible D gene (5 bases). There are 14 residues in the CDR3. Germline values: CDR1 MNHNS, CDR2 SASEGT. The V and J ends lost 6 bases and 2 bases respectively, with 13 bases between them. The CDR3, as DNA: TGTGCCAGCAGACAAGGGGCAGGAAACACTGAAGCTTTCTTT. It specifies CASRQGAGNTEAFF.

This clonotype appeared many times. V and J are TRBV6-1 and TRBJ2-3; D unresolved. The length of the CDR3 is 14 residues. Deletions cut 3 bases from V and 1 base from J, with 8 bases between. CDR1 and CDR2 (germline): MNHNS, SASEGT. CDR3 sequence reads: CASSDFVRTDTQYF. For the CDR3, the DNA is TGTGCCAGCAGTGACTTCGTCCGCACAGATACGCAGTATTTT.

In regard to this clonotype: The junction departs from germline at one end; a sequencing error may be responsible. The gene calls are TRBV7-6 and TRBJ2-3; 9 bases line up with TRBD1. TRBJ2-1 explains the end of the DNA better; the J call may be wrong. The germline CDR1 and CDR2 sequences are SGHVS and FNYEAQ. The CDR3 consists of 14 residues. The CDR3 region has the DNA TGCGGCAGCAGCACACCCGGGACAGGGAAAGAGCAGTTCTTC. It yields the protein CGSSTPGTGKEQFF.

This chain uses TRBV7-6 with TRBJ2-1; 11 nucleotides agree with TRBD1. The germline V gene has CDR1 SGHVS and CDR2 FNYEAQ. The CDR3 loop spans 16 amino acids. V lost 2 bases, J lost 3 bases, and 3 bases stayed unmatched. In DNA form, the CDR3 reads TGTGCCAGCAGCTTAAGGGGACAGGGGGTCTACAATGAGCAGTTCTTC. It specifies CASSLRGQGVYNEQFF.

This clonotype is deemed medium-sized. The DNA of the CDR3 is TGTGCCAGCAGTACAGGGGGTTTGAGCTACGAGCAGTACTTC. It encodes CASSTGGLSYEQYF. The J gene is TRBJ2-5, the V gene TRBV7-6; 8 positions agree with TRBD1. The DNA matches TRBJ2-7 better at its end, which makes the J call doubtful. Germline V gene lookup returns CDR1 SGHVS and CDR2 FNYEAQ. This CDR3 is built from 14 residues.

This chain joins TRBV12-3 or TRBV12-4 and TRBJ1-2, with 10 positions matching TRBD1. The CDR3 consists of 15 residues. V was pared by 6 bases and J by 5 bases, with 9 bases of the junction left unmatched. In DNA form, the CDR3 reads TGTGCCAGCAGGTTAACCGGGACAGGGGAATATGGCTACACCTTC. Translated, it gives CASRLTGTGEYGYTF.